This passage covers 11 T cell receptor beta chains from one sample sequenced in a study of cytomegalovirus exposure and HLA in healthy donors listed by TCRdb under 2017. Library construction relied on the immunoSEQ multiplex PCR assay. The multiplex PCR relied on a mix of 60 forward primers for TCR Vbeta segments and 13 reverse primers for TCR Jbeta segments. The table was pulled from immuneACCESS by TCRdb, which kept in-frame rearrangements only. Such tables lose some clones; where checked, under half of the loss comes from unresolved V genes, and the rest has no known cause. The table for this sample lists 85,000 to 100,000 clones; roughly 86% of them were counted only once. The ten largest clonotypes hold over 8.5% of the sample. Sequenced: PBMCs. The receptor set was obtained from a man younger than 40 in good health and CMV-seropositive.

The rearrangement uses TRBV13 and TRBJ2-5; a possible D gene is TRBD2 (5 bases). Germline assignment: CDR1 PRHDT and CDR2 FYEKMQ (reference sequence). This CDR3 has 14 amino acids. Trimming stripped 0 bases from V and 5 bases from J, with 10 bases between. The CDR3 DNA is TGTGCCAGCAGCTTAGGGCAAAGAGGGGAGACCCAGTACTTC. The encoded protein is CASSLGQRGETQYF.

The chain uses TRBV27 and TRBJ2-7; 8 positions match TRBD1. CDR3 length: 14 residues. Unmatched junction bases numbered 4, after V lost 3 bases and J lost 3 bases. Germline V gene sequence: CDR1 MNHEY, CDR2 SMNVEV (reference sequence). The CDR3 here is CASSFMDRVYEQYF. DNA of the CDR3: TGTGCCAGCAGTTTCATGGACAGGGTCTACGAGCAGTACTTC.

Only a few counts were recorded for this clone. The chain employs TRBV4-1 and TRBJ2-1, with 8 bases lining up with TRBD1. The CDR3 has 17 residues. J was trimmed by 5 bases and V by 4 bases; bases with no gene match: 13. Germline values: CDR1 MGHRA, CDR2 YSYEKL. CDR3 region: CASSPILGTGIHNEQFF. In nucleotides, the CDR3 is TGCGCCAGCAGCCCAATACTGGGGACAGGAATACACAATGAGCAGTTCTTC.

V gene TRBV6-1 combines with J gene TRBJ2-7; TRBD1 matches 7 bases. V gave up 9 bases and J gave up 4 bases; unmatched junction bases: 9. Germline V gives CDR1 MNHNS, CDR2 SASEGT. This CDR3 has 13 amino acids. The CDR3 coding sequence is TGTGCCAGTAGGACAGGCGTGGGGTACGAGCAGTACTTC. Amino acids: CASRTGVGYEQYF.

The chain has TRBV9 and TRBJ2-2; 9 positions agree with TRBD1. With V trimmed by 2 bases and J by 5 bases, 4 bases remained unmatched. Germline lookup yields CDR1 SGDLS and CDR2 YYNGEE. The CDR3 sequence is 15 residues long. In nucleotides, the CDR3 is TGTGCCAGCAGCGTCGGGACAGGGACTACCGGGGAGCTGTTTTTT. This encodes CASSVGTGTTGELFF.

J is TRBJ1-3 and V is TRBV28, with 8 bases aligning to TRBD1. The ends lost 4 bases at V and 12 bases at J; junction bases unmatched: 11. From germline, CDR1 is MDHEN and CDR2 SYDVKM. The CDR3 has 14 residues. Written as DNA, the CDR3 is TGTGCCAGCAGTTCCTATCACACAGGGGGTGGCATATATTTT. Amino acid sequence: CASSSYHTGGGIYF.

The rearrangement links TRBV27 to TRBJ2-7, with TRBD2 matching 9 bases. The germline CDR1 and CDR2 sequences are MNHEY and SMNVEV (reference sequence). The CDR3 is 17 amino acids. V lost 0 bases and J lost 6; bases outside the gene matches: 12. The CDR3, as DNA: TGTGCCAGCAGTTTATCTTGGTGGAGCGGGAGGACTTCCGAGCAGTACTTC. Amino acid sequence: CASSLSWWSGRTSEQYF.

The chain employs TRBV28 and TRBJ1-5; D gene uncertain. The V end was cut by 4 bases, the J end by 5 bases, with 15 bases between. Per the germline V gene, CDR1 is MDHEN and CDR2 is SYDVKM. The CDR3 is made up of 15 amino acids. The CDR3 spells CASSYTLLGYQPQHF. The CDR3 region has the DNA TGTGCCAGCAGTTATACCCTGCTCGGTTATCAGCCCCAGCATTTT.

This clone was counted once. V is TRBV5-1 and J is TRBJ2-6; TRBD1 matches at 8 bases. The ends lost 3 bases at V and 1 base at J; junction bases unmatched: 12. Per the germline V gene, CDR1 is SGHRS and CDR2 is YFSETQ. This CDR3 contains 19 residues. The chain's CDR3 is CASSSGTGVITSGANVLTF. As DNA, the CDR3 is TGCGCCAGCAGCTCCGGGACAGGCGTAATTACGTCTGGGGCCAACGTCCTGACTTTC. The variable domain in full, with the rest retrieved from reference TRBV5-1 and TRBJ2-6, is KAGVTQTPRYLIKTRGQQVTLSCSPISGHRSVSWYQQTPGQGLQFLFEYFSETQRNKGNFPGRFSGRQFSNSRSEMNVSTLELGDSALYLCASSSGTGVITSGANVLTFGAGSRLTVL.

This chain uses TRBV27 with TRBJ1-1; TRBD1 matches 8 bases. Per the germline V gene, CDR1 is MNHEY and CDR2 is SMNVEV (reference sequence). The CDR3 runs to 16 residues. Losses at the gene ends were 0 bases for V and 0 bases for J; bases not matched to a gene: 3. The CDR3: CASSLSTGVMNTEAFF. In DNA form, the CDR3 reads TGTGCCAGCAGTTTATCGACAGGGGTAATGAACACTGAAGCTTTCTTT.

CDR3 region: CASSFQGAGVNEQFF. CDR3 coding DNA: TGCGCCAGCAGTTTTCAGGGGGCCGGAGTCAATGAGCAGTTCTTC. The J gene is TRBJ2-1, the V gene TRBV5-1; 8 bases line up with TRBD1. V lost 5 bases to trimming and J lost 6 bases; unmatched junction nucleotides: 10. From germline, CDR1 is SGHRS and CDR2 YFSETQ. This CDR3 is built from 15 residues.